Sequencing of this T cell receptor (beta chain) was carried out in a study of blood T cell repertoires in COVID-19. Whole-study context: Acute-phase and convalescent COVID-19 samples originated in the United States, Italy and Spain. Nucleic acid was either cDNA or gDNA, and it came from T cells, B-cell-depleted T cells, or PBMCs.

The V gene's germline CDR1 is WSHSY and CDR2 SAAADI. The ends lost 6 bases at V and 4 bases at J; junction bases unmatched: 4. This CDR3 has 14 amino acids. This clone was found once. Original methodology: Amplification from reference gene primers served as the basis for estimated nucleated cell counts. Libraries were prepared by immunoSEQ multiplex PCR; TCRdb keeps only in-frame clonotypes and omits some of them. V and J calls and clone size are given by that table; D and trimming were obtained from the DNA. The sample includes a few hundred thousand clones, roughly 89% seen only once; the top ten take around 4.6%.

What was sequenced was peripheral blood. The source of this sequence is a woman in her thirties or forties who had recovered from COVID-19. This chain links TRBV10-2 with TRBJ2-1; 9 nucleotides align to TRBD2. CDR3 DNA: TGCGCCAGCAGGGGACTAGCTGCTTACAATGAGCAGTTCTTC. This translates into CASRGLAAYNEQFF.